This TCR beta chain was sequenced for a study of tumor-infiltrating lymphocytes in primary liver carcinoma (dated by TCRdb to the late 2010s). In the study overall: Of the five patients (three men and two women, aged 30 to 69 years), four had hepatocellular carcinoma and one had combined HCC and intrahepatic cholangiocarcinoma. To link TCRbeta repertoire diversity to the local molecular phenotype, the 25 tumor region samples were profiled with Agilent mRNA microarrays. TCRbeta repertoire sequencing covered 35 specimens from 5 patients: 25 or so tumor regions, 5 adjacent noncancerous liver tissues and 5 peripheral blood samples. High reproducibility was observed for the technical replicate repertoires, with mean shared-clone rates roughly 0.87 and correlation coefficients above 0.98. For each liver tumor, the study sampled five regions along with adjacent normal tissue and blood, and applied TCRbeta repertoire sequencing, expression microarrays and whole-exome sequencing. Samples yielded roughly 3.65 to 7.13 million productive TCRbeta reads; read depth did not differ significantly between tissue types. Tumors of the five patients were stage T1-T3 N0M0 with maximum diameters of roughly 4 to 11 cm.

Using a constant-region primer and ProtoScript II reverse transcriptase, TCRbeta-specific cDNA was reverse-transcribed from roughly 500 ng total RNA. Three nested multiplex PCR rounds, following a slightly modified ARM-PCR procedure, were used to build the TCRbeta libraries. The first two PCR rounds used multiplex TRBV1-TRBV30 forward primers with a Cbeta reverse primer, each for 10 to 11 cycles. A final 25-cycle PCR with Deep VentR polymerase added sample barcodes and Illumina adapters. Amplicons of 200-500 bp were gel-purified with a QIAquick gel extraction kit before sequencing. The TCRbeta amplicons were sequenced with 250-bp paired-end reads on an Illumina HiSeq 2500. Per the original workflow: To recover full CDR3 sequences, reads were quality-trimmed using Trimmomatic v0.33 and paired reads were then merged using FLASH v1.2.11. MiGEC v1.2.1b assigned V, D and J germline segments to the rearranged TCRbeta sequences. Clonotype statistics and Shannon-Wiener diversity indices were computed with VDJtools v1.0.0. Except for diversity analysis, only the 250 most abundant clonotypes of each sample were used in subsequent analyses to reduce sampling bias. The public reads were reprocessed in TCRdb via fastp at Q25 and MiXCR, keeping in-frame beta chains. Here each entry gathers all rows of one CDR3 protein and keeps the most common genes and DNA. The V and J calls here are based on TCRdb, not the publication. The sample table contains some 190,000 distinct CDR3 sequences; only one count was recorded for around four fifths of them. The ten most abundant clones make up about a sixth of the sample.

Points the paper makes about the study in general: Compared with blood, tumors had a significantly larger share of the repertoire taken up by the top 250 clones (p = 0.039). Consistent with antigen-driven expansion, pairs of tumor regions showed higher repertoire overlap (mean roughly 35%) than either tumor-adjacent pairs (around 17%) or tumor-blood pairs (roughly 15%). Only the TCR beta chain was sequenced, which likely underestimates true repertoire diversity because unpaired alpha chains were not captured. Since the samples were bulk and unsorted, there was no way to compare CD4+ and CD8+ T cell repertoires. Only about 7-24% of top clones were found in all five regions of a tumor, suggesting spatial heterogeneity of tumor-infiltrating T cells. With just a few patients in the study, the authors point out that the findings should be validated in a larger study.

This clonotype was counted only a few times. It has no known antigen specificity. Sequence at one end of the junction differs from germline and may be a read error. As encoded in the germline V gene, CDR1 is MNHEY while CDR2 is SVGAGI. The CDR3 has 13 amino acids, counting the end cysteine and phenylalanine. Of all the DNA, just the CDR3 is kept, 39 bases in frame from base 1. Total RNA and DNA were co-extracted from about 20-30 mg of bulk tissue with the AllPrep DNA/RNA mini kit, without cell sorting. Roughly five patients with histopathologically diagnosed primary liver carcinoma underwent surgical resection in China between November 2015 and March 2016. At the time of sampling, the patients were treatment-naive and had chronic HBV infection. Each tumor was sampled at five spatially separated regions: the tumor centre plus the superior, inferior, left-lateral and right-lateral poles. Histology showed that every tumor sample contained more than 80% viable tumor cells. Fresh tumor and adjacent tissue pieces were bisected, with one half stored in RNAlater at -80 degrees C and the other half sent for histology.

The sequence is built from TRBV6-5 and TRBJ2-7; the D gene lacks a confident call. The sequence was collected from a man aged 35 to 55 with primary liver carcinoma and hepatitis B virus infection. The sample was tumor tissue from primary liver carcinoma. The sequenced DNA is TGTGCCAGCAGGGGGATAGGTGAGTACGAGCAATACTTC. Translation gives CASRGIGEYEQYF.